The T cell receptor beta chain under discussion was sequenced for a study of a mutant IDH1 vaccine in newly diagnosed glioma. Study-level information: Every participant had undergone radiotherapy, temozolomide, or both before, and most underwent both.

A word on this clone: What it binds is unknown.

General study points: Changes in the top peripheral T cell clonotypes seemingly had no bearing on pseudoprogression.

Time point denoted: week 47, end of study. With topical imiquimod, each dose of the vaccine consisted of 300 ug of mutant IDH1 20-mer peptide. The germline V gene has CDR1 MNHEY and CDR2 SVGAGI. With 0 bases removed from V and 8 bases from J, the gap between germline ends came to 17 bases. The CDR3 is made up of 16 amino acids. Sequencing used immunoSEQ multiplex PCR; TCRdb keeps in-frame clones, though not all of them. The sample carries fewer than 45,000 clones, 82% recorded once. The clonotype originates from a man younger than 30 with glioma. Some clones in this sample may be carry-over from other donors' samples. The J gene is TRBJ2-1, the V gene TRBV6-5; D not resolved. The specimen was PBMCs, collected from a glioma patient whose treatment included an IDH1 peptide vaccine. The chain's CDR3 is CASSYSPVLRIDEQFF. CDR3 sequence (DNA): TGTGCCAGCAGTTACTCTCCGGTGTTGAGAATCGATGAGCAGTTCTTC.